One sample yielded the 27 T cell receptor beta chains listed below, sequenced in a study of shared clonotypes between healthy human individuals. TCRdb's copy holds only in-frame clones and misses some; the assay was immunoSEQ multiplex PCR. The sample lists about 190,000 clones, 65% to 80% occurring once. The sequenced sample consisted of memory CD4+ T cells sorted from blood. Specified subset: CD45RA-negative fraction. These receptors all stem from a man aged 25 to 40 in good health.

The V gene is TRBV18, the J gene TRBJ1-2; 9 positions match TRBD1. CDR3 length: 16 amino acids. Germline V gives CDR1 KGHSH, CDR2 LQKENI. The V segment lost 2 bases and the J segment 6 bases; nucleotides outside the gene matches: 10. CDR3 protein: CASSPSVQGASHGYTF. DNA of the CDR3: TGTGCCAGCTCACCAAGCGTACAGGGGGCTTCCCATGGCTACACCTTC.

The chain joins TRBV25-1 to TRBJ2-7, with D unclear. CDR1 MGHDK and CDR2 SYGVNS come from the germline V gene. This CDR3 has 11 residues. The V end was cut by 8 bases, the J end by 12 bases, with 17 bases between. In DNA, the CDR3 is TGTGCCAGCGCCTTGGACCAGCGTACGTACTTC. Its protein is CASALDQRTYF.

The CDR3 DNA follows: TGTGCCAGCAGTCTCATCTCGGGACAGATCGGGGAGCTGTTTTTT. Protein sequence: CASSLISGQIGELFF. The V and J genes are TRBV28 and TRBJ2-2; the match to TRBD1 covers 7 bases. CDR1 is MDHEN and CDR2 is SYDVKM in the germline V gene. J gave up 7 bases and V 5 bases, and 10 bases lay outside the gene matches. This CDR3 is built from 15 residues.

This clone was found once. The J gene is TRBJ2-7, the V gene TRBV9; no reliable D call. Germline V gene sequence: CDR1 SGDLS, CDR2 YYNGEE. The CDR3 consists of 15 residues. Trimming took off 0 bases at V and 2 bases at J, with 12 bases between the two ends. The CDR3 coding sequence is TGTGCCAGCAGCGTAGGTCCGGAACTGACCTACGAGCAGTACTTC. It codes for CASSVGPELTYEQYF. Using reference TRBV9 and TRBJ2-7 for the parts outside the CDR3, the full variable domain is DSGVTQTPKHLITATGQRVTLRCSPRSGDLSVYWYQQSLDQGLQFLIQYYNGEERAKGNILERFSAQQFPDLHSELNLSSLELGDSALYFCASSVGPELTYEQYFGPGTRLTVT.

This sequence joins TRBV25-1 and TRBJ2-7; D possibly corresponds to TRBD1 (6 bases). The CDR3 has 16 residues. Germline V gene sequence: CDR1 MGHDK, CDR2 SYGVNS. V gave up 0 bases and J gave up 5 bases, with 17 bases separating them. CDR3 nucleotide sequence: TGTGCCAGCAGTGAATACGACAGGATCATGACCCACGAGCAGTACTTC. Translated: CASSEYDRIMTHEQYF.

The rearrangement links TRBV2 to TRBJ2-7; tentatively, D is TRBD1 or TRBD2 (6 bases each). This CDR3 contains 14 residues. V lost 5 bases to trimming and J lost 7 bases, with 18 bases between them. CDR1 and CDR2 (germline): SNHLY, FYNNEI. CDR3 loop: CASSLGGEVGEQYF. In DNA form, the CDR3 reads TGTGCCAGCAGTCTCGGGGGCGAGGTGGGGGAGCAGTACTTC. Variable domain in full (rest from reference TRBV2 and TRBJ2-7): EPEVTQTPSHQVTQMGQEVILRCVPISNHLYFYWYRQILGQKVEFLVSFYNNEISEKSEIFDDQFSVERPDGSNFTLKIRSTKLEDSAMYFCASSLGGEVGEQYFGPGTRLTVT.

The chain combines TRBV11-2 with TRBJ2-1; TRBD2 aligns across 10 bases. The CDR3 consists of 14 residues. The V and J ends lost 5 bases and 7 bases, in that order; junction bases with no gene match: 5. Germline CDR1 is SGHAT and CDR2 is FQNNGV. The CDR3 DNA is TGTGCCAGCAGCCTAGCGGGAGTGGTAAATGAGCAGTTCTTC. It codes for CASSLAGVVNEQFF.

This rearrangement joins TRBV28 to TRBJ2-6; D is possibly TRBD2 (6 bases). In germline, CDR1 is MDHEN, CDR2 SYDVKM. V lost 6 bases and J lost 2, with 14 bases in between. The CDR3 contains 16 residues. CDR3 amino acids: CASRAWRGTGANVLTF. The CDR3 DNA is TGTGCCAGCAGGGCGTGGCGGGGAACTGGGGCCAACGTCCTGACTTTC.

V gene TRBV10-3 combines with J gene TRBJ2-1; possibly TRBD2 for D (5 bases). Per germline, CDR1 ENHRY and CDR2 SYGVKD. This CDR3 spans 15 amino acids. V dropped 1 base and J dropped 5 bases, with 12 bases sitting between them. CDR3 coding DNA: TGTGCCATCAGTGAGTACAGCGGAGGAAACAATGAGCAGTTCTTC. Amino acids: CAISEYSGGNNEQFF.

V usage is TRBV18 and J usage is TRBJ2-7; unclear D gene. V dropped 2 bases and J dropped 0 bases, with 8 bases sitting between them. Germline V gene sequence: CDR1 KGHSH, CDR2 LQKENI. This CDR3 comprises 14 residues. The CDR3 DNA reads TGTGCCAGCTCACCAGCGCAGAGCTCCTACGAGCAGTACTTC. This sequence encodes CASSPAQSSYEQYF.

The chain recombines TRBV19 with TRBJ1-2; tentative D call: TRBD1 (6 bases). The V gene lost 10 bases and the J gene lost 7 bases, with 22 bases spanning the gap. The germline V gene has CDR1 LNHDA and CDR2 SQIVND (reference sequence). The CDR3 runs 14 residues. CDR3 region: CATLRDERGSGYTF. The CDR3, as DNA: TGTGCCACCCTCCGGGACGAGAGGGGGTCTGGCTACACCTTC. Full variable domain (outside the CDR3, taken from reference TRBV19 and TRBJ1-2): DGGITQSPKYLFRKEGQNVTLSCEQNLNHDAMYWYRQDPGQGLRLIYYSQIVNDFQKGDIAEGYSVSREKKESFPLTVTSAQKNPTAFYLCATLRDERGSGYTFGSGTRLTVV.

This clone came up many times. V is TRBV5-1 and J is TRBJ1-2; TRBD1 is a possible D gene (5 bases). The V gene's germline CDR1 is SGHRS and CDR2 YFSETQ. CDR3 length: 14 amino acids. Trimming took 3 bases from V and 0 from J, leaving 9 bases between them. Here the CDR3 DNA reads TGCGCCAGCAGCTCTCAGGGCACTAACTATGGCTACACCTTC. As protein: CASSSQGTNYGYTF.

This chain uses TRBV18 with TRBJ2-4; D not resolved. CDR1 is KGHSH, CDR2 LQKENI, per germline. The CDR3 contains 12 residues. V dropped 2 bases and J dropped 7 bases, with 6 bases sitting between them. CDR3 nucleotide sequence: TGTGCCAGCTCACCATCCGGGAACATTCAGTACTTC. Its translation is CASSPSGNIQYF.

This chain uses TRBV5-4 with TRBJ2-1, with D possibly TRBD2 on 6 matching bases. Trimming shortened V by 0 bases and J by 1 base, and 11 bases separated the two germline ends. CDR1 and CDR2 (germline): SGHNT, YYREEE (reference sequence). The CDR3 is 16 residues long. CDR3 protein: CASSLAMGGSYNEQFF. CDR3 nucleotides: TGTGCCAGCAGCTTGGCGATGGGGGGATCCTACAATGAGCAGTTCTTC.

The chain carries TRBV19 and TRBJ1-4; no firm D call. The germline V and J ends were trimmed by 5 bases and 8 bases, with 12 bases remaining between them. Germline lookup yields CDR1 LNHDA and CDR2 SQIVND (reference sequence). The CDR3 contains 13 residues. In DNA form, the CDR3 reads TGTGCCAGTAGTGCTGTCATGAACGAAAAACTGTTTTTT. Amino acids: CASSAVMNEKLFF.

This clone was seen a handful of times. The CDR3 DNA follows: TGTGCCAGTAGTATAGCGGCAGGTGGTGGGGCCAACGTCCTGACTTTC. This sequence encodes CASSIAAGGGANVLTF. The rearrangement links TRBV19 to TRBJ2-6; D not resolved. V lost 1 base and J 3 bases, leaving 10 bases between the germline ends. This CDR3 has 16 residues. Germline CDR1 and CDR2: LNHDA and SQIVND (reference sequence).

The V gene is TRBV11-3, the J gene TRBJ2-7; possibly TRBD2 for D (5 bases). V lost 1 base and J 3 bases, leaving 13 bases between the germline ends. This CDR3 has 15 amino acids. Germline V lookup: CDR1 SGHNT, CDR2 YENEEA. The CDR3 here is CASSLGGSGHYEQYF. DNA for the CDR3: TGTGCCAGCAGCTTAGGGGGAAGCGGCCACTACGAGCAGTACTTC.

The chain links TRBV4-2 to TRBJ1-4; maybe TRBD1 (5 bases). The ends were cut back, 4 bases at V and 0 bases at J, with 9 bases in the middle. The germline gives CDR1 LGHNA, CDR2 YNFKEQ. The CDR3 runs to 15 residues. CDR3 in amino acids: CASSPTDATNEKLFF. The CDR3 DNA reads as TGTGCCAGCAGCCCGACAGACGCAACTAATGAAAAACTGTTTTTT.

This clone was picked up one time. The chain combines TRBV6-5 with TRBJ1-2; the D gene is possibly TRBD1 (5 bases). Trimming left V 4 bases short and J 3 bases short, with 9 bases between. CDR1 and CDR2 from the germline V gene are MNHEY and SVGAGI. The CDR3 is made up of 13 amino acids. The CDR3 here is CASSFGGYYGYTF. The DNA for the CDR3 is TGTGCCAGCAGTTTTGGGGGATACTATGGCTACACCTTC.

CDR3 amino acids: CASSLGGAHYGYTF. The CDR3 nucleotides are TGTGCCAGCAGCTTAGGCGGTGCCCACTATGGCTACACCTTC. The genes are TRBV7-9 and TRBJ1-2; D gene ambiguous. Germline V CDR1 and CDR2: SEHNR, FQNEAQ (reference sequence). Trimming removed 1 base at V and 3 bases at J, with 9 bases between. CDR3 length: 14 residues.

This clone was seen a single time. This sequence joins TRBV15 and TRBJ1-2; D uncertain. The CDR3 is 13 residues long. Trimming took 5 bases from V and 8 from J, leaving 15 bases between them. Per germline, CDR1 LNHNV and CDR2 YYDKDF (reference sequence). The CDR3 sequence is CATSRVLMAGYTF. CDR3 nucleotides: TGTGCCACCAGCCGGGTTTTGATGGCCGGCTACACCTTC. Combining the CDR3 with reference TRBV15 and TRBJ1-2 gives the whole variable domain DAMVIQNPRYQVTQFGKPVTLSCSQTLNHNVMYWYQQKSSQAPKLLFHYYDKDFNNEADTPDNFQSRRPNTSFCFLDIRSPGLGDTAMYLCATSRVLMAGYTFGSGTRLTVV.

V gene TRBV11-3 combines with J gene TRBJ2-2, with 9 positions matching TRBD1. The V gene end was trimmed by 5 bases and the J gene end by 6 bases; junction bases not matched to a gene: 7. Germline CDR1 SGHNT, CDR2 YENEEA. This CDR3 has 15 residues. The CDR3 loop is CASSPRTGDAGELFF. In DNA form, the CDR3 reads TGTGCCAGCAGCCCACGGACAGGGGATGCCGGGGAGCTGTTTTTT.

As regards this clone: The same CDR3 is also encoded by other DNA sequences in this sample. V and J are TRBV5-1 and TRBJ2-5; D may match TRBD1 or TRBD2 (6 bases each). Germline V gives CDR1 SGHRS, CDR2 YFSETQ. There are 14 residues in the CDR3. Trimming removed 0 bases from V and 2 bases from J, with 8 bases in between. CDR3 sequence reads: CASSLEGGQETQYF. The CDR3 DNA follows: TGCGCCAGCAGCTTGGAGGGGGGACAAGAGACCCAGTACTTC.

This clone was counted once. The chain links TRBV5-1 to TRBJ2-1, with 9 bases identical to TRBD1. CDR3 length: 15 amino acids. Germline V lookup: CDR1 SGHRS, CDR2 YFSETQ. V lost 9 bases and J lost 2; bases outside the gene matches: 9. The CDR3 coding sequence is TGCGCCACCAGAACGGGACAGGGTCCCTACAATGAGCAGTTCTTC. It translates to CATRTGQGPYNEQFF.

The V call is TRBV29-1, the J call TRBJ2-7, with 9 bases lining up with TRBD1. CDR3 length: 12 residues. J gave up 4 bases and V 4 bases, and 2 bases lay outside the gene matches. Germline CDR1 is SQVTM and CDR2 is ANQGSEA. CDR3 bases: TGCAGCGTTGGGGACAGGGTTTACGAGCAGTACTTC. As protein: CSVGDRVYEQYF.

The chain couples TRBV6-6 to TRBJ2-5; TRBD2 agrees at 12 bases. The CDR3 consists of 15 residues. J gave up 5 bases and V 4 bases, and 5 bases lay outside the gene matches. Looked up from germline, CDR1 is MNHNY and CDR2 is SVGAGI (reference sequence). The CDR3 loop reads CASSSAGTSGETQYF. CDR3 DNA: TGTGCCAGCAGTTCCGCCGGGACTAGCGGGGAGACCCAGTACTTC.

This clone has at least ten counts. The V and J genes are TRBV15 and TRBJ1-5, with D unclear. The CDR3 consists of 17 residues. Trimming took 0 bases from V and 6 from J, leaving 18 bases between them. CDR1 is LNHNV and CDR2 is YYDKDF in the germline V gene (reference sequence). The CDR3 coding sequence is TGTGCCACCAGCAGAGATTTGCGGTCCGGTGGAAGTCAGCCCCAGCATTTT. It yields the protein CATSRDLRSGGSQPQHF.